Each of the 18 T cell receptor beta chains below was sequenced from the same sample in a study of blood T cell repertoires in COVID-19. Some clones are missing from TCRdb's copy, which holds only in-frame ones; the method was immunoSEQ multiplex PCR. The sample shows some 300,000 clones, nearly 90% of them seen only once. The specimen was peripheral blood. All receptors derive from a woman aged 40 to 50 with COVID-19, enrolled during active disease.

About this clone: In the same sample, other DNA sequences code for this CDR3. The chain carries TRBV28 and TRBJ2-7, with 12 bases identical to TRBD2. V shed 2 bases, J shed 0 bases, and the junction held 5 bases outside the gene matches. Germline assignment: CDR1 MDHEN and CDR2 SYDVKM. The CDR3 contains 17 residues. The CDR3, as DNA: TGTGCCAGCAGTTTAGGTCTAGCGGGAGGGACCTCCTACGAGCAGTACTTC. Protein sequence: CASSLGLAGGTSYEQYF.

The count of this clone is one. The genes are TRBV7-2 and TRBJ2-7; maybe TRBD2 (6 bases). Per germline, CDR1 SGHTA and CDR2 FQGNSA. The CDR3 is made up of 15 amino acids. V was shortened by 3 bases and J by 4 bases, with 16 bases between the two germline ends. For the CDR3, the DNA is TGTGCCAGCAGCTTGGGGGGTCCAGGGAAGTACGAGCAGTACTTC. Amino acids: CASSLGGPGKYEQYF.

This chain joins TRBV28 and TRBJ2-1; the D gene is possibly TRBD1 (5 bases). Germline V lookup: CDR1 MDHEN, CDR2 SYDVKM. The V end lost 7 bases, the J end lost 0 bases, and 22 bases lay between the germline ends. This CDR3 comprises 18 residues. CDR3 nucleotides: TGTGCCAGCACCTCACTCCAGGGAAACCGGAACTCCTACAATGAGCAGTTCTTC. Translation gives CASTSLQGNRNSYNEQFF.

The chain couples TRBV27 to TRBJ1-1; 8 bases map to TRBD1. V gave up 4 bases and J gave up 7 bases; unmatched junction bases: 8. The CDR3 spans 14 residues. From germline, CDR1 is MNHEY and CDR2 SMNVEV (reference sequence). CDR3 nucleotides: TGTGCCAGCAGTTCGGACAGGGCGGAATTTGAAGCTTTCTTT. Encoded protein: CASSSDRAEFEAFF.

The V call is TRBV2, the J call TRBJ2-4, with 10 nucleotides matching TRBD2. Trimming cost V 6 bases and J 7 bases; bases outside gene matches: 15. Germline values: CDR1 SNHLY, CDR2 FYNNEI. CDR3 length: 17 residues. CDR3 nucleotide sequence: TGTGCCAGCAGAAAGCAAGAACCGGGACTAGCGAAGAACATTCAGTACTTC. Protein product: CASRKQEPGLAKNIQYF.

The chain uses TRBV11-2 and TRBJ2-7; 7 bases are shared with TRBD2. In germline, CDR1 is SGHAT, CDR2 FQNNGV. The V segment lost 1 base and the J segment 0 bases; nucleotides outside the gene matches: 6. This CDR3 has 16 amino acids. CDR3 sequence (DNA): TGTGCCAGCAGCTTAGCGCCTAGCGGTAACTCCTACGAGCAGTACTTC. Protein sequence: CASSLAPSGNSYEQYF.

This clone was recorded only once. The chain uses TRBV5-1 and TRBJ2-3; 7 bases match TRBD2. The CDR3 consists of 17 residues. CDR1 is SGHRS and CDR2 is YFSETQ in the germline V gene. Trimming at V came to 1 base and at J to 0 bases, leaving 8 bases not matched to a gene. The CDR3 reads CASSLLSGPPSTDTQYF. Here the CDR3 DNA reads TGCGCCAGCAGCTTGCTTAGCGGGCCTCCTAGCACAGATACGCAGTATTTT.

The chain has TRBV7-2 and TRBJ2-7; 13 nucleotides line up with TRBD2. In germline, CDR1 is SGHTA, CDR2 FQGNSA. The CDR3 totals 17 residues. J was trimmed by 3 bases and V by 1 base; bases with no gene match: 6. CDR3 DNA: TGTGCCAGCAGCTTAGTTGGGACTAGCGGGATTGACTACGAGCAGTACTTC. This codes for CASSLVGTSGIDYEQYF.

The chain employs TRBV11-2 and TRBJ2-5; 7 positions match TRBD2. The germline CDR1 and CDR2 sequences are SGHAT and FQNNGV. This CDR3 spans 15 amino acids. V lost 7 bases to trimming and J lost 5 bases; unmatched junction nucleotides: 13. The CDR3 DNA is TGTGCCAGCACCATAGTGGAGGGAGGGTCTGAGACCCAGTACTTC. Protein product: CASTIVEGGSETQYF.

This rearrangement joins TRBV12-5 to TRBJ2-4; 8 nucleotides line up with TRBD1. This CDR3 has 16 amino acids. V dropped 5 bases and J dropped 8; count of bases not matched to a gene: 14. CDR1 is LGHNT, CDR2 FRNRAP, per germline. CDR3 sequence: CASGPQTGDVRDIQYF. DNA for the CDR3: TGTGCTAGTGGTCCCCAGACAGGGGATGTGAGGGACATTCAGTACTTC.

This chain joins TRBV4-3 and TRBJ1-1; tentative D call: TRBD1 (5 bases). The germline V and J ends were trimmed by 4 bases and 4 bases, with 13 bases remaining between them. Per germline, CDR1 LGHNA and CDR2 YSLEER. The length of the CDR3 is 14 residues. Here the CDR3 reads CASSLRTGGTEAFF. The CDR3, as DNA: TGCGCCAGCAGCCTTAGGACCGGGGGCACTGAAGCTTTCTTT.

The chain carries TRBV7-9 and TRBJ2-1, with D unresolved. This CDR3 has 15 residues. The V and J ends lost 4 bases and 5 bases respectively, with 15 bases between them. From germline, CDR1 is SEHNR and CDR2 FQNEAQ (reference sequence). CDR3 sequence (DNA): TGTGCCAGCAGCTCTCCAGGCGTACTTCACAATGAGCAGTTCTTC. Its protein product is CASSSPGVLHNEQFF. Full variable domain (outside the CDR3, taken from reference TRBV7-9 and TRBJ2-1): DTGVSQNPRHKITKRGQNVTFRCDPISEHNRLYWYRQTLGQGPEFLTYFQNEAQLEKSRLLSDRFSAERPKGSFSTLEIQRTEQGDSAMYLCASSSPGVLHNEQFFGPGTRLTVL.

V gene TRBV19 combines with J gene TRBJ1-4; TRBD1 agrees at 8 bases. Germline V lookup: CDR1 LNHDA, CDR2 SQIVND (reference sequence). Trimming at V came to 6 bases and at J to 2 bases, leaving 11 bases not matched to a gene. The CDR3 contains 17 residues. CDR3: CASSVWATGGTNEKLFF. DNA of the CDR3: TGTGCCAGTAGCGTATGGGCAACAGGGGGGACTAATGAAAAACTGTTTTTT.

This chain uses TRBV15 with TRBJ2-3; D possibly corresponds to TRBD2 (5 bases). Germline assignment: CDR1 LNHNV and CDR2 YYDKDF (reference sequence). Between the trimmed V and J ends, which lost 8 bases and 7 bases, there was a span of 19 bases. The CDR3 loop spans 14 amino acids. The chain's CDR3 is CATVGRAPGYTQYF. The CDR3, as DNA: TGTGCCACCGTCGGGCGGGCCCCGGGTTATACGCAGTATTTT.

The chain uses TRBV6-6 and TRBJ1-5, with 10 bases aligning to TRBD1. Germline assignment: CDR1 MNHNY and CDR2 SVGAGI (reference sequence). The CDR3 sequence is 15 residues long. V was clipped by 1 base and J by 4 bases; unmatched bases: 1. The CDR3 region has the DNA TGTGCCAGCAGTTACTTGGACAGGGGGAATCAGCCCCAGCATTTT. Translated, it gives CASSYLDRGNQPQHF.

The table lists this clone with a count of one. The genes are TRBV5-4 and TRBJ2-2, with 7 bases lining up with TRBD1. The CDR3 runs 15 residues. Per germline, CDR1 SGHNT and CDR2 YYREEE (reference sequence). The trim removed 2 bases at V and 6 bases at J, leaving 7 bases unmatched. CDR3 sequence reads: CASSLTGAGAGELFF. CDR3 coding DNA: TGTGCCAGCAGCTTAACAGGGGCCGGGGCCGGGGAGCTGTTTTTT.

CDR3 sequence reads: CASSLGSGTSSYNEQFF. CDR3 in DNA: TGTGCCAGCAGCTTAGGGTCAGGGACAAGCTCCTACAATGAGCAGTTCTTC. The chain combines TRBV11-3 with TRBJ2-1; TRBD1 might be the D (6 bases). CDR3 length equals 17 residues. Trimming cost V 1 base and J 0 bases, with 13 bases left between them. CDR1 and CDR2 (germline): SGHNT, YENEEA.

V and J are TRBV28 and TRBJ2-5, with 12 bases that match TRBD2. CDR1 is MDHEN, CDR2 SYDVKM, per germline. J lost 4 bases, V lost 3 bases, and 6 bases had no gene match. The length of the CDR3 is 16 residues. The CDR3 DNA sequence: TGTGCCAGCAGTTTGCGCACTAGCGGGAGGAGAGAGACCCAGTACTTC. Translated, it gives CASSLRTSGRRETQYF.